The present entry profiles one T cell receptor beta chain with its context. The antigen remains unidentified. The data derive from a study of T cell clonotyping in hematopoietic cell transplantation. The V end was cut by 6 bases, the J end by 1 base, with 22 bases between. The CDR3 contains 18 residues. Germline V CDR1 and CDR2: LNHDA, SQIVND (reference sequence). Method: immunoSEQ multiplex PCR; TCRdb's copy keeps in-frame clones and lacks some. The sample holds about 27,000 clones, almost 96% seen once. Study-wide points: Graft donor and pretransplant recipient Inverse Simpson Index values predicted broader posttransplant TCR diversity. At the given depth, recipient repertoires were over 95% de novo clonotypes. Without cell sorting, CD4 versus CD8 contributions remain unresolved. After transplant, recipient diversity fell while pathologically expanded clonotypes grew through day 180.

The sequenced material came from peripheral blood mononuclear cells. This TCR came from a man in his fifties or sixties in good health. Some clones in this sample may be carry-over from other donors' samples. The J gene is TRBJ1-5, the V gene TRBV19; no firm D call. Here the CDR3 DNA reads TGTGCCAGTAGACAAGGGAGCGGCAGATATGGAAGCAATCAGCCCCAGCATTTT. Translated: CASRQGSGRYGSNQPQHF.